This TCR beta chain was recorded in a study of tissue T cells after allogeneic stem cell transplantation (dated by TCRdb to 2022 to 2024). About the investigation overall: Several adult allo-HCT recipients with steroid-refractory GVHD were prospectively enrolled in a research-autopsy study over a roughly three-year period. The human part of the study was a prospective observational study with no blinding and no randomization. Every GVHD patient received a graft from a donor; four grafts were unmodified and three were CD34-selected to deplete T cells. All GVHD patients had gastrointestinal GVHD and received several lines of GVHD-directed therapy; five or six also had skin involvement. The study profiled TCR beta repertoires across many tissues from research autopsies of patients with and without GVHD, plus mouse models of GVHD. For viably preserved blood and marrow, CD3+ T cells were flow-sorted when cell numbers allowed; smaller samples underwent direct DNA extraction. Pre-transplant PBMCs were of recipient origin and were available from about 5 GVHD patients. The full study reports these points: A small and clinically heterogeneous patient cohort was studied, and sampling depth was acknowledged as a limitation. Which tissue TCRs were alloreactive or antigen-specific was not determined in the study, and some clones might have been persisting host cells. In both patients and mice, only a limited portion of the TCR repertoire detected in tissues was captured by blood and spleen T cells. Only a few T cell clones appeared in more than one patient, yet motif-based clustering showed tissue-specific repertoire signatures that were shared between patients. Within patients, how anatomically similar the tissues were was a key factor in shaping TCR repertoire composition, regardless of disease or transplant status.

A word on this clone: Its antigen has not been determined. There are no base qualities to consult, and no much larger clone falls within one base.

Libraries were constructed by the immunoSEQ multiplex PCR assay. TCRbeta CDR3 sequencing was done by Adaptive Biotechnologies at survey depth, reporting CDR3 sequences, V/J genes, productive frequency and template counts. Amplification of TCR beta CDR3 regions started from genomic DNA instead of RNA. For the original study's pipeline: Jensen-Shannon divergence was used to quantify pairwise repertoire overlap between tissues, with a value of 1 indicating complete divergence and a value of 0 indicating identical repertoires. Tissues were clustered by single-linkage agglomerative hierarchical clustering of pairwise JSD values, and the clustering results were displayed as dendrograms. All patient samples were analyzed with GLIPH2 using simulation_depth 1000, kmer_min_depth 3 and cdr3_length_cutoff 8, and only groups containing more than two unique CDR3s were kept. A standardized tissue-overlap score extrapolated Jaccard GLIPH-group overlap across patients to a standard repertoire size of 1000 clones. To look at how diversity was associated with clinical or experimental variables, linear mixed-effect models were used, with tissue treated as a fixed effect and individual treated as a random effect. Sourced from immuneACCESS, this table was stored by TCRdb with only in-frame sequences that have V and J called. A share of the clones is absent; for the studies checked, an unresolved V gene accounts for under half, and the remainder has no known explanation. For V, J and clone size, that table is used; D and trimming come from the DNA. Within this sample are some 28,000 clones, with 65% to 90% of them counted one time only. In total, the top ten clones hold over 3% of the sample.

The sample's time point label, decoded: recipient (host-origin) PBMCs collected before allo-HCT. CDR1 and CDR2, per the germline V gene, are MNHEY and SVGAGI. V lost 4 bases and J lost 10 bases; the stretch between them is 13 bases long. The CDR3 numbers 12 residues from cysteine through phenylalanine. Left in the record is the CDR3 DNA by itself, 36 bases read in frame from the first base. The receptor comes from a woman between 18 and 49 years old who later had graft-versus-host disease after an allogeneic stem cell transplant. The sequence joins TRBV6-5 to TRBJ1-1; perhaps TRBD1 is the D gene, with 5 bases matching. The starting material was blood, obtained before transplantation. The nucleotide sequence is TGTGCCAGCAGTTCCCAGGGCGGGGGAGCTTTCTTT. It encodes CASSSQGGGAFF.